This TCR beta chain was captured in a study of T-cell memory formation after mild COVID-19. This CDR3 comprises 13 residues. The V end was cut by 1 base, the J end by 8 bases, with 8 bases between. The germline CDR1 and CDR2 sequences are SGHTA and FQGNSA. TCR alpha and TCR beta cDNA libraries carrying sample barcodes and UMIs came from 5'RACE with constant-segment primers. TCRdb called the 5' RACE reads again in MiXCR, with one record for every CDR3 protein. Of 150,000 to 200,000 distinct CDR3 sequences listed, around 15% were seen once; the top ten hold under 2.5%. The sequenced sample was PBMCs or a T cell subset sorted from them (not recorded which). The V and J genes are TRBV7-2 and TRBJ2-2, with no clear D. This receptor was obtained from an adult woman who had mild COVID-19 (a few samples of this study predate the infection). Cell type and time point are not known. CDR3 nucleotides: TGTGCCAGCAGCTTAGGGCCCAATGGGGAGCTGTTTTTT. Translation gives CASSLGPNGELFF.